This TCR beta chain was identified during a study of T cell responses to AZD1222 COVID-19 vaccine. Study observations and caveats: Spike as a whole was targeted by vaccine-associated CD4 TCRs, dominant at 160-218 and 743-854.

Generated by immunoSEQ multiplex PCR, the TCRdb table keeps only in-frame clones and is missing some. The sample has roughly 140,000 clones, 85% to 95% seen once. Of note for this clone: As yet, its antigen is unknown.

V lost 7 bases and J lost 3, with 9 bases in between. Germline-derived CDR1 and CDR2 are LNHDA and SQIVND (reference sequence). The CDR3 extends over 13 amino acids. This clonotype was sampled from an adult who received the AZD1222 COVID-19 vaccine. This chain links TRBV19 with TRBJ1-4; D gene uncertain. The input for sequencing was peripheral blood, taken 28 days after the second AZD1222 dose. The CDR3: CASKEQSNEKLFF. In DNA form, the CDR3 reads TGTGCCAGTAAGGAGCAGTCTAATGAAAAACTGTTTTTT.